The clone carrying this T cell receptor beta chain showed up many times. The data originate from a study of early T cells in non-severe SARS-CoV-2 infection. Study summary: Bulk RNA taken from unsorted whole blood was sequenced, leaving chains unpaired.

Unique molecular identifier tags were affixed to discrete cDNA molecules. A single record per CDR3 protein comes from TCRdb applying MiXCR to the 5' RACE reads. The data show about 30,000 distinct CDR3 sequences, roughly 7% seen once. The source of this sequence is an adult who was a healthcare worker with PCR-confirmed SARS-CoV-2 infection or an uninfected control (not recorded which). Input material: whole blood.

The chain's CDR3 is CASSSWGWDRAIVDEKLFF. CDR3 DNA: TGTGCCAGCAGCTCCTGGGGATGGGACAGGGCTATAGTGGACGAAAAACTGTTTTTT. J is TRBJ1-4 and V is TRBV7-8; 9 nucleotides line up with TRBD1. This CDR3 is 19 amino acids long. V was clipped by 4 bases and J by 8 bases; unmatched bases: 20. Germline V CDR1 and CDR2: SGHVS, FQNEAQ.